Detailed here is one TCR beta chain. As yet, its antigen is unknown. The donors were part of the validation cohort of fewer than 150 subjects. That cohort was separate from the first cohort, which comprised 666 subjects. The data were produced by immunoSEQ multiplex PCR, yet TCRdb's version contains in-frame clones alone and is incomplete. The profile shows about 73,000 clones, less than 95% of them singletons. This specimen comes from a study of cytomegalovirus exposure and HLA in healthy donors. There are 17 residues in the CDR3. Losses at the gene ends were 5 bases for V and 2 bases for J; bases not matched to a gene: 5. CDR1 SGHTA and CDR2 FQGNSA come from the germline V gene. Study results and limitations: The classifier reportedly diagnosed cytomegalovirus status with high sensitivity and specificity. TCR sequences were mostly rare, though some public TCRs occurred in many donors.

The specimen was PBMCs. This TCR was recovered from a woman younger than 35 in good health and CMV-seronegative. This sequence joins TRBV7-2 and TRBJ2-3, with 15 bases identical to TRBD2. The CDR3 region is CASSRTSGRGPTDTQYF. The CDR3 coding sequence is TGTGCCAGCAGCCGGACTAGCGGGAGGGGTCCCACAGATACGCAGTATTTT.